This TCR beta chain was captured by sequencing in a study of shared clonotypes between healthy human individuals. Study as a whole: Three CD4 naive, three CD4 memory, two CD8 naive and one CD8 memory plate were used per donor.

The naive CD8 subset, CD45RO-negative cells positively selected for CCR7, excluded terminally differentiated effector memory CD45RA+ cells. Trimming cost V 5 bases and J 2 bases, with 9 bases left between them. This CDR3 has 13 residues. CDR1 MNHEY and CDR2 SVGAGI come from the germline V gene. Concerning this clone itself: Its antigen is unknown.

The table came from immunoSEQ multiplex PCR; TCRdb's copy has only in-frame clones and leaves some out. Of roughly 850,000 clones in the sample, 95% to 97% were seen once. Study findings and constraints: Estimated clonotype richness was generally higher in naive than memory subsets. Across a handful of donors, naive CD4 shared roughly 5.2%, naive CD8 around 4%, memory CD4 about 2.4%, memory CD8 0.4% to 0.5%.

The V gene is TRBV6-5, the J gene TRBJ1-2; D uncertain. The sequenced material came from naive CD8+ T cells sorted from blood. The clonotype comes from a man under 40 in good health. CDR3 DNA: TGTGCCAGCAGTCAAACTTGGAACTATGGCTACACCTTC. As protein: CASSQTWNYGYTF.